Below are 14 T cell receptor beta chains sequenced from a single sample in a study of cytomegalovirus exposure and HLA in healthy donors. The PCR was carried out with 60 Vbeta primers and 13 Jbeta primers. Libraries were prepared by immunoSEQ multiplex PCR; TCRdb keeps only in-frame clonotypes and omits some of them. The data contain about 120,000 clones, approximately 80% of them singletons. Sample: PBMCs. The receptors shown here come from a man younger than 45 in good health and CMV-seropositive.

In DNA, the CDR3 is TGTGCCAGCAGCTACTTCGAGGGAGGAAGCTACGAGCAGTACTTC. This encodes CASSYFEGGSYEQYF. This chain joins TRBV7-9 and TRBJ2-7; D may be TRBD2 (6 bases). The germline V gene encodes CDR1 SEHNR and CDR2 FQNEAQ (reference sequence). V dropped 4 bases and J dropped 3 bases, with 16 bases sitting between them. This CDR3 comprises 15 residues.

CDR3 coding DNA: TGTGCCAGCAGCGCGCTCGCGGCCAGCACAGATACGCAGTATTTT. The encoded protein is CASSALAASTDTQYF. This chain connects TRBV7-3 to TRBJ2-3; D is unresolved. The V end was cut by 5 bases, the J end by 0 bases, with 12 bases between. This CDR3 is built from 15 residues. Germline V lookup: CDR1 SGHTA, CDR2 FQGTGA.

This clone was recorded only once. Sequence at one end of the junction differs from germline and may be a read error. The chain has TRBV7-9 and TRBJ2-1, with 8 positions matching TRBD1. Per the germline V gene, CDR1 is SEHNR and CDR2 is FQNEAQ (reference sequence). This CDR3 region has 13 residues. The CDR3 loop reads CSSSLDRGDEQFF. CDR3 bases: TGTTCCAGCAGCTTAGACAGGGGCGATGAGCAGTTCTTC.

The rearrangement links TRBV7-2 to TRBJ2-1; 13 positions match TRBD2. V shed 5 bases, J shed 0 bases, and the junction held 1 base outside the gene matches. Per the germline V gene, CDR1 is SGHTA and CDR2 is FQGNSA. The CDR3 length is 16 residues. CDR3 DNA sequence: TGTGCCAGCAGCCGGACTAGCGGGAGCTCCTACAATGAGCAGTTCTTC. Protein: CASSRTSGSSYNEQFF.

A single count supports this clone. The gene calls are TRBV27 and TRBJ2-6; no clear D. CDR1 is MNHEY, CDR2 SMNVEV, per germline (reference sequence). This CDR3 contains 14 residues. Trimming shortened V by 6 bases and J by 2 bases, and 8 bases separated the two germline ends. CDR3: CASRISAGANVLTF. CDR3 DNA: TGTGCCAGCAGGATCAGCGCTGGGGCCAACGTCCTGACTTTC.

This clone appeared once. V and J are TRBV4-2 and TRBJ2-7; 13 nucleotides align to TRBD2. The CDR3 is 17 residues long. J was trimmed by 12 bases and V by 1 base; bases with no gene match: 15. Germline V gene data show CDR1 as LGHNA and CDR2 as YNFKEQ. Here the CDR3 DNA reads TGTGCCAGCAGCCAAGGTTCCGGGACTAGCGGGAATAATCGGTTGTACTTC. Its translation: CASSQGSGTSGNNRLYF.

The V gene is TRBV28, the J gene TRBJ1-1; D perhaps matches TRBD1 (6 bases). The V end lost 6 bases, the J end lost 0 bases, and 14 bases lay between the germline ends. The CDR3 extends over 15 amino acids. CDR1 and CDR2 from the germline V gene are MDHEN and SYDVKM. The DNA of the CDR3 is TGTGCCAGCAGCCTTTACAGGGACATGAACACTGAAGCTTTCTTT. The encoded protein is CASSLYRDMNTEAFF. Looking up the rest from reference TRBV28 and TRBJ1-1 gives the full variable domain: DVKVTQSSRYLVKRTGEKVFLECVQDMDHENMFWYRQDPGLGLRLIYFSYDVKMKEKGDIPEGYSVSREKKERFSLILESASTNQTSMYLCASSLYRDMNTEAFFGQGTRLTVV.

The CDR3: CASSWASAGGQFF. CDR3 DNA: TGTGCCAGCAGTTGGGCGTCGGCGGGGGGGCAGTTCTTC. This chain links TRBV28 with TRBJ2-1, with 8 bases identical to TRBD2. The CDR3 runs to 13 residues. With 4 bases clipped from V and 12 bases from J, the junction kept 8 bases outside the gene matches. Germline V CDR1 and CDR2: MDHEN, SYDVKM.

CDR3 in amino acids: CASSPNGSPDTQYF. CDR3 DNA sequence: TGTGCCAGCAGCCCTAACGGGAGCCCAGATACGCAGTATTTT. The rearrangement uses TRBV7-6 and TRBJ2-3; D is possibly TRBD2 (6 bases). V dropped 5 bases and J dropped 4 bases, with 13 bases sitting between them. The germline V gene has CDR1 SGHVS and CDR2 FNYEAQ. The CDR3 covers 14 residues.

This chain connects TRBV5-8 to TRBJ2-5; D remains unclear. Germline V gives CDR1 SGHTS, CDR2 YDEGEE. CDR3 size: 15 residues. The V and J ends lost 4 bases and 0 bases respectively, with 13 bases between them. CDR3 loop: CASSHATTYQETQYF. As DNA, the CDR3 is TGTGCCAGCAGCCACGCTACTACTTACCAAGAGACCCAGTACTTC.

This chain joins TRBV9 and TRBJ2-7; 10 bases fit TRBD1. Germline V CDR1 and CDR2: SGDLS, YYNGEE. This CDR3 region has 16 residues. The V segment lost 4 bases and the J segment 7 bases; nucleotides outside the gene matches: 14. The CDR3 region has the DNA TGTGCCAGCAGCCCGAGAGTGGGGACAGGGGCCCTGGAGCAGTACTTC. Protein product: CASSPRVGTGALEQYF.

This clone showed up just once. The gene calls are TRBV11-2 and TRBJ1-2; TRBD1 agrees at 8 bases. The CDR3 has 13 residues. J lost 7 bases, V lost 5 bases, and 6 bases had no gene match. From germline, CDR1 is SGHAT and CDR2 FQNNGV. In DNA form, the CDR3 reads TGTGCCAGCAGCCCGAGGACAGGGTCTGGCTACACCTTC. Protein product: CASSPRTGSGYTF.

CDR3 DNA sequence: TGTGCCAGCAGCGACACAGGGGACAGGTACGAGCAGTACTTC. It yields the protein CASSDTGDRYEQYF. The chain employs TRBV7-9 and TRBJ2-7; 8 bases fit TRBD1. V dropped 5 bases and J dropped 4; count of bases not matched to a gene: 7. CDR3 length: 14 residues. In germline, CDR1 is SEHNR, CDR2 FQNEAQ (reference sequence).

The genes are TRBV29-1 and TRBJ1-2; no clear D gene. V was pared by 0 bases and J by 7 bases, with 12 bases between. This CDR3 region has 13 residues. Germline loops: CDR1 SQVTM, CDR2 ANQGSEA. In nucleotides, the CDR3 is TGCAGCGTTGAAGATAGGGAGGTCCGTGGCTACACCTTC. Protein: CSVEDREVRGYTF.